This TCR beta chain was observed in a study of beta chain features in type 1 diabetes. Background on the study: Patient and healthy donor groups were alike in age, gender and cell yields. Whole-study results and caveats: Type 1 diabetes patients had TCRB CDR3s that were shorter (moderately but significantly so) in all four CD4+ subsets.

This clone was observed a handful of times. Its antigen remains unidentified. Each sorted fraction was over 98% pure. Trimming removed 0 bases at V and 2 bases at J, with 19 bases between. CDR1 and CDR2 from the germline V gene are GTSNPN and SVGIG (reference sequence). This CDR3 is 17 amino acids long. Every isolated RNA sample was fully reverse transcribed, so sequencing captured expressed TCRB transcripts. Sequencing was performed with immunoSEQ multiplex PCR; in TCRdb, only in-frame clones are kept and a portion is missing. The table lists 600,000 or so clones, more than 13% of them singletons. This chain uses TRBV30 with TRBJ1-1; tentative D call: TRBD1 (6 bases). Sequencing input: naive CD4+ T cells from blood. The clonotype originates from a man aged 18 to 30 with type 1 diabetes. The CDR3 DNA reads TGTGCCTGGAGTGTAGGGGGGAGGGGACCTCCCAACACTGAAGCTTTCTTT. It specifies CAWSVGGRGPPNTEAFF.